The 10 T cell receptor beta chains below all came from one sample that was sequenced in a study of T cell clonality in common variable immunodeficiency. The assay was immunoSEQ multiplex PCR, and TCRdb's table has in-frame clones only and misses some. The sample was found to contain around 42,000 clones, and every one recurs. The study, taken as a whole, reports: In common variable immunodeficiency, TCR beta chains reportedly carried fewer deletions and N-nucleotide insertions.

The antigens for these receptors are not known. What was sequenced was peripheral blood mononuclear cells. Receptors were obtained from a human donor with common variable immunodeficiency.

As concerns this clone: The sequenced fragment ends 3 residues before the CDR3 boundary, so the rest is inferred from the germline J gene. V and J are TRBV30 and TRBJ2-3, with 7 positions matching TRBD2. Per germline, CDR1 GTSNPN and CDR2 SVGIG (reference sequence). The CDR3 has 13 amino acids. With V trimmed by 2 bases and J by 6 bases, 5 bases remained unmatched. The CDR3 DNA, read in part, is TGTGCCTGGAGTATAATGGGGGGGGATACG. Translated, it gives CAWSIMGGDT. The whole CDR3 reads CAWSIMGGDTQYF.

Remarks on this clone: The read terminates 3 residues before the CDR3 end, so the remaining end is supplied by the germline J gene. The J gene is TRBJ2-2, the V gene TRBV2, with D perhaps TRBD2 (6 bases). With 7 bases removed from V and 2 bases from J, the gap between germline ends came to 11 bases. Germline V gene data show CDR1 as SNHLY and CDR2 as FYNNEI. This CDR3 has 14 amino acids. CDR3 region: CASKLAPNTGELFF. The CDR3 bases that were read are TGTGCCAGCAAACTAGCTCCCAACACCGGGGAG. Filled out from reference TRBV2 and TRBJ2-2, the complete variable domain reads EPEVTQTPSHQVTQMGQEVILRCVPISNHLYFYWYRQILGQKVEFLVSFYNNEISEKSEIFDDQFSVERPDGSNFTLKIRSTKLEDSAMYFCASKLAPNTGELFFGEGSRLTVL.

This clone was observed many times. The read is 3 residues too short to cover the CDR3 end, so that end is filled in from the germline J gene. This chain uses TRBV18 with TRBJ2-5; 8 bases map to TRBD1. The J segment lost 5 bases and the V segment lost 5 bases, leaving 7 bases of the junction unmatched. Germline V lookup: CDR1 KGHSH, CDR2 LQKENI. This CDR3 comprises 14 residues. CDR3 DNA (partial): TGTGCCAGCTCATCCGGACAGGGTCAGGAGACC. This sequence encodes CASSSGQGQET. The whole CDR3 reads CASSSGQGQETQYF.

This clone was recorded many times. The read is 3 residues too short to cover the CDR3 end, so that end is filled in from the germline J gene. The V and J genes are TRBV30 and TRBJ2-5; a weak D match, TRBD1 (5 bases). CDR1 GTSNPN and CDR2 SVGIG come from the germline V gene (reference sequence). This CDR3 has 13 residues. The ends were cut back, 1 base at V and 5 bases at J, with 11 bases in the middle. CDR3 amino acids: CAWSGQSGETQYF. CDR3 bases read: TGTGCCTGGAGTGGACAGTCTGGGGAGACC.

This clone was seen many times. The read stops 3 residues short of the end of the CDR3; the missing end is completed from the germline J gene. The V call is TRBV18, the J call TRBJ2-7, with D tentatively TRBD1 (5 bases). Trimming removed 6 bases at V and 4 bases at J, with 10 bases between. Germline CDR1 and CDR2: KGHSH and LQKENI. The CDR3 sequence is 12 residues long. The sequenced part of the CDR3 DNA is TGTGCCAGCTCGGCGGACATTTACGAG. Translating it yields CASSADIYE. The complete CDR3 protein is CASSADIYEQYF.

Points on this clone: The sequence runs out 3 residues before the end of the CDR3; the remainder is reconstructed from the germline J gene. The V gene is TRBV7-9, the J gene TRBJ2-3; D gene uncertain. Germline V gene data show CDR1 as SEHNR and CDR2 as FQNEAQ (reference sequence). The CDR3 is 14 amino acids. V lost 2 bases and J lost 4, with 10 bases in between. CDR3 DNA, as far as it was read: TGTGCCAGCAGCTTATCTGGCAAGGCAGATACG. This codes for CASSLSGKADT. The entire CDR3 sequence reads CASSLSGKADTQYF.

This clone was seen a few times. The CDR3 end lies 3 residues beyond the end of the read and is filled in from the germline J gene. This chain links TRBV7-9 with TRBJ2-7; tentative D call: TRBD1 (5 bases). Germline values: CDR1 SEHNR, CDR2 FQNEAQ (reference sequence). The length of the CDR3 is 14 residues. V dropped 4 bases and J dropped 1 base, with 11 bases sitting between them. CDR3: CASSSATGSYEQYF. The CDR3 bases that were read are TGTGCCAGCAGCTCGGCTACAGGATCCTACGAG.

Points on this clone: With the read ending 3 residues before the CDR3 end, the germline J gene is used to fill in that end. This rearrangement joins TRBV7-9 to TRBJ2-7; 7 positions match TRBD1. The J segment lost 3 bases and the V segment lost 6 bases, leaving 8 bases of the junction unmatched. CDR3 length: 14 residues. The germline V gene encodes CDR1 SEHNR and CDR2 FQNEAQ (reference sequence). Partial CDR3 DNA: TGTGCCAGCAGTCGTGGACAGGCCGACTACGAG. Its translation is CASSRGQADYE. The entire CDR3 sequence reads CASSRGQADYEQYF.

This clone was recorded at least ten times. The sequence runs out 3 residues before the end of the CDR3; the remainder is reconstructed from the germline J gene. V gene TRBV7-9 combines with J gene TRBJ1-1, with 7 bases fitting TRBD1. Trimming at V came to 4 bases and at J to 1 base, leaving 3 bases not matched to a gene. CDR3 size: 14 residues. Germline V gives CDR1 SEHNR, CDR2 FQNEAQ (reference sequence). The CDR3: CASSSGQKNTEAFF. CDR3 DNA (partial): TGTGCCAGCAGCTCGGGACAGAAGAACACTGAA.

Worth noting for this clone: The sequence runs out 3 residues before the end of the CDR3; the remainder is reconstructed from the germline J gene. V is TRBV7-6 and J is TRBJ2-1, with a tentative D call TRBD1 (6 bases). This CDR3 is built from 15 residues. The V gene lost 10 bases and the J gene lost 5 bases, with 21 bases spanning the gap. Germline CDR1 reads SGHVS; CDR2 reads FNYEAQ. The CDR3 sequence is CATSWGSTGNNEQFF. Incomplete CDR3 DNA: TGTGCCACCTCCTGGGGGAGCACAGGGAACAATGAG.